The entry below gives a single TCR beta chain sequence along with its context. TCR beta CDR3 regions were amplified from RNA transcripts. The HTBI primer set was used in a first-round RT-PCR of the TCR CDR3. TCRdb reprocessed the multiplex PCR reads via MiXCR and lists one record per CDR3 protein. The repertoire holds 650,000 to 750,000 distinct CDR3 sequences, less than 15% seen once, with approximately 10% in the top ten. The entry originates in a study of T cells in Graves' hyperthyroidism and ophthalmopathy. Looking at the study overall: Specimen type is peripheral blood, collected at initial diagnosis prior to any treatment.

CDR3 length: 16 residues. V dropped 0 bases and J dropped 5 bases, with 15 bases sitting between them. CDR1 is LGHNA, CDR2 YSLEER, per germline. Hyperthyroidism of Graves' type that showed no ophthalmopathy progression within 18 months was stable. Exclusion criteria comprised uncontrolled infection, other autoimmune disease, pregnancy or lactation. A roughly 9.7 ml volume of fresh peripheral blood provided the PBMCs. The rearrangement joins TRBV4-3 to TRBJ2-3; D gene unclear. This sequence was found in a woman younger than 35 with Graves' hyperthyroidism. Sequenced input: blood. The CDR3 sequence: CASSQDPYAPGDTQYF. The DNA of the CDR3 is TGCGCCAGCAGCCAAGACCCTTACGCCCCGGGAGATACGCAGTATTTT.